This T cell receptor (beta chain) was observed in a study of shared clonotypes between healthy human individuals. Repertoires were generated with immunoSEQ multiplex PCR, while TCRdb's copy carries only in-frame clones and drops some. The data contain under 650,000 clones, about 96% of them singletons. Germline V gives CDR1 SEHNR, CDR2 FQNEAQ (reference sequence). V was shortened by 2 bases and J by 2 bases, with 10 bases between the two germline ends. The CDR3 has 14 residues. What was sequenced was naive CD4+ T cells sorted from blood. Noted subset: CD45RA+ positively selected. This TCR was recovered from a woman under 40 in good health. V and J are TRBV7-9 and TRBJ2-7; a possible D gene is TRBD1 (5 bases). The CDR3: CASSLFQGTYEQYF. In nucleotides, the CDR3 is TGTGCCAGCAGCTTATTTCAGGGCACCTACGAGCAGTACTTC.